This T cell receptor beta chain derives from a study of beta chain features in type 1 diabetes. All of the isolated RNA was reverse transcribed, so expressed TCRB transcripts were sequenced. The repertoire was sequenced with immunoSEQ multiplex PCR; TCRdb's copy has only in-frame clones and lacks some. The sample contains roughly 170,000 clones, about 13% of which appear only once. Germline lookup yields CDR1 SGDLS and CDR2 YYNGEE. With V trimmed by 0 bases and J by 2 bases, 11 bases remained unmatched. The CDR3 extends over 18 amino acids. The sequence was obtained from a woman in her late teens or twenties in good health. J is TRBJ2-1 and V is TRBV9, with TRBD2 matching over 7 bases. Sequences were obtained from central memory CD4+ T cells from blood. CDR3 sequence: CASSVVSVGGRAYNEQFF. The CDR3, as DNA: TGTGCCAGCAGCGTAGTTTCTGTTGGGGGGAGGGCCTACAATGAGCAGTTCTTC.